Sequencing of this T cell receptor (beta chain) was carried out in a study of monozygotic twins with inflammatory bowel disease. On this clonotype itself: Its cognate antigen is unknown.

This CDR3 has 19 residues. Per germline, CDR1 LNHNV and CDR2 YYDKDF (reference sequence). cDNA was made in eight separate reactions per sample. TCRdb reprocessed the 5' RACE reads, with one entry per CDR3 protein and no DNA. The repertoire table contains about 330,000 distinct CDR3 sequences. Findings of the study overall: Sharing of clonotypes with others was lower in IBD patients than in healthy twins, and this was especially so with disease activity.

This TCR was sampled from a human donor with ulcerative colitis or Crohn's disease, or a healthy co-twin of an affected twin (not recorded which). The sequencing sample was made of blood. The chain joins TRBV15 to TRBJ2-6; TCRdb indicates TRBD1, and absent DNA this call remains unverified. The CDR3 loop reads CATSRTPGQFYSGANVLTF.